Listed here is a single T cell receptor beta chain. Its recognized antigen is unknown. No base quality information exists; no much larger clone differs at one position. Receptor amplification or capture employed the immunoSEQ multiplex PCR assay. A mixture of 60 forward primers for TCR Vbeta segments and 13 reverse primers for TCR Jbeta segments was used in the multiplex PCR. The CDR3 region of rearranged TCR beta genes was amplified from genomic DNA by a multiplex PCR assay. Amplified TCR beta libraries were sequenced as 87-base-pair reads on the Illumina HiSeq System. Turning to the authors' computational methods: A later analysis counted about 80 million unique TCR beta chains across the 550 to 700 repertoires, and some 11 million of these chains were shared by at least two donors. Raw reads were error-corrected and collapsed into unique sequences with a nearest-neighbor algorithm that merged closely related sequences to remove PCR and sequencing errors. V, D and J gene segments were assigned by aligning CDR3 sequences to IMGT reference sequences. Each retained sequence needed at least a six-nucleotide match to both a V gene segment and a J gene segment. A rearrangement was called productive if the CDR3 had no stop codons and remained in frame with V and J, and every other rearrangement was called non-productive. Following IMGT convention, CDR3 was defined as the stretch from the second conserved V-encoded cysteine up to the conserved J-encoded phenylalanine. The earlier analysis of about 610 of the donors excluded sequences that lacked an unambiguous match to a single V gene segment. An earlier analysis of 587 of the donors called V segments functional above 56.7% productive rearrangements and segregating when the between-donor standard deviation exceeded 5%. A statistical classification framework was developed to diagnose cytomegalovirus status using the catalog of TCR beta chain sequences. In a later analysis, V and J genes were assigned by comparing TCR nucleotide sequences against IMGT/GENE-DB human TR gene sequences. A later analysis assigned CDR3 sequences and most-parsimonious VDJ recombination scenarios with the TCRdist pipeline. In a later analysis, each TCR beta chain was defined by its CDR3 amino acid sequence together with its V-gene family, and reads without a unique V-gene family were excluded. As a way to deal with suspected cross-contamination and a sequencing artifact, a later analysis dropped nearly 600 nucleotide sequences that were highly shared and had low generation probability. A later analysis calculated a clonal expansion index for each public chain from normalized within-repertoire ranks of inferred template counts. In a later analysis, generation probabilities were computed using a VDJ recombination model fitted to out-of-frame rearrangements, and the results were checked against IGoR. Hypergeometric tests were used in a later analysis to score TCR-TCR, TCR-HLA and TCR-CMV co-occurrence, with a repertoire-size bias correction applied to the TCR pairs. In a later analysis, false discovery rates were estimated by permuting HLA or CMV assignments 20 times. A later analysis grouped co-occurring TCRs with DBSCAN, adding TCRdist sequence similarity when clustering within HLA-allele-positive subsets. Repertoires with fewer than 30,000 or more than 120,000 public chains, plus five repertoires with anomalous nucleotide sharing, were excluded from co-occurrence clustering. The source is immuneACCESS, and TCRdb retained only in-frame sequences with V and J called. Part of the clones is not carried over; for the studies checked, unresolved V genes explain less than half of this, and the remainder is unexplained. The V and J calls and clone size are taken from that table; D and trimming were inferred from the DNA. The sample includes approximately 150,000 clones, with over 65% observed a single time. The ten largest clones add up to 1.2% to 1.5% of the sample.

These data come from a study of cytomegalovirus exposure and HLA in healthy donors listed by TCRdb under 2017. Background for the entire study: An earlier analysis of roughly 610 of the donors reported under 300 Gb of sequence data and some 110 million unique TCR beta sequences obtained from about 179 million T cells. All discovery cohort repertoires had been generated using a single sequencing platform. An earlier analysis of more than 450 of the donors used high-throughput TCR beta sequencing to judge whether each TCR beta V gene segment behaved as functional or pseudogenic. Along with the approximately 650-subject first cohort, a separate validation cohort of 120 different subjects was used. HLA typing covered class I and class II loci at four-digit resolution. The study used immunosequencing to profile the T cell repertoires of around 600 subjects and linked those repertoires to cytomegalovirus serostatus. Of the roughly 400 genotyped donors, approximately 83% fell in the genetic ancestry cluster associated with self-reported Caucasian donors. In a later genetic analysis, genome-wide SNP genotypes for about 55% of the roughly 700 donors were used, and that subset was treated as a discovery cohort. To study patterns of TCR occurrence, a later analysis re-analyzed previously published TCR beta repertoires from 500 to 850 donors and added high-resolution HLA genotyping. The study aimed to test whether cataloging public T cell receptors could reveal signatures of past pathogen exposure. Donor age, sex, ethnicity and CMV serostatus were collected together with the repertoire data. Approximately 330 gigabases of sequencing data and 70 million to 95 million unique TCR sequences made up an early release that covered several hundred HLA-typed donors. High-throughput TCR immunosequencing, statistical association of individual TCRs with disease status, and machine learning were combined to predict cytomegalovirus infection status. Typing coverage differed by locus: A, B, C, DRB1 and DQB1 were typed in about 620-640 donors, DQA1 in about 550, DPA1 in 600 to 610, and DPB1 in 450 to 490. Rather than using new phenotypic data, the later analysis identified candidate immune exposures from TCR beta sequences and from how often those sequences occurred across donors. Among almost 400 genotyped donors of the cohort, an average of around 240,000 unique TCR beta nucleotide sequences were sequenced per donor, around 18% of them non-productive. Roughly 5 DR-DQ haplotypes were handled as single units for association and clustering because linkage in the cohort was strong.

The cohort was made up of approximately 670 healthy bone marrow donors. All cohort members were sampled while nominally healthy, although unrecorded immune exposures were likely present. The donor was CMV seropositive and was included in the group of 250 to 300 seropositive cohort members. Each donor provided a peripheral blood sample, and peripheral blood mononuclear cells were used for TCR beta sequencing. The Qiagen DNeasy Blood Extraction Kit was used to extract genomic DNA from the blood cell samples. The CDR3 goes from the cysteine to the phenylalanine over 15 residues. Here the CDR3 DNA is all that survives: 45 bases in frame from base 1. The germline V gene specifies LGHNA as CDR1 and YSLEER as CDR2. The germline V end is reduced by 1 base and the J end by 4 bases; junction bases left unmatched: 7. Broad study findings and their caveats: Presence/absence analyses assumed roughly uniform sequencing depth across donors, an assumption that may not hold. Because HLA typing was unavailable for some donors at each locus, only the typed subset was used in association tests. Specific HLA alleles were associated with roughly 17,000 TCR beta sequences at a false discovery rate of 0.05 in a later analysis. Most TCR sequences were observed very rarely across donors, whereas some public TCRs were present in many individuals. According to a later analysis, most CMV-associated TCR beta chains appeared to be HLA-restricted, and the HLA associations seemed to be driven largely by CMV exposure. Immune exposure information for the cohort was limited to CMV serostatus. A further reported finding was that TCR beta sequences accurately predicted the HLA-A and HLA-B alleles for most subjects in the first cohort. In a later analysis, several top co-occurrence clusters were reported to appear linked to parvovirus B19, influenza, CMV and Epstein-Barr virus. About 15 rarely observed V segments, including chromosome 9 orphons, were excluded from the earlier analysis of several hundred of the donors because counts were too low. Strong co-occurrence of HLA alleles, especially DR and DQ, made assigning TCR associations to individual alleles difficult. In an earlier analysis of approximately 590 of the donors, most TCR beta V segments were observed in productive rearrangements about 90% or about 30% of the time, broadly matching IMGT annotations. A total of about 180 TCR beta chains were listed by the study as associated with cytomegalovirus. According to the authors, the approach could potentially be generalized to other disease states and immunological phenotypes. According to a later genetic analysis, donors in an Asian-associated ancestry cluster had fewer N-insertions in productive TCRs than the roughly 700-donor mean. The 87-base-pair reads could not distinguish some IMGT-functional V segments, including TRBV6-2 and TRBV6-3, so those segments were excluded. A few of the identified cytomegalovirus-associated TCR beta chains were confirmed in vitro to be specific for cytomegalovirus antigens. In a later analysis, TCR association rates were found to vary across HLA loci, with the most associated TCRs seen for DRB1 alleles and the fewest for HLA-C alleles. Compared with equally common non-associated chains, HLA-associated TCR beta chains in a later analysis were more clonally expanded and had lower generation probabilities. A cluster of highly shared sequence variants was judged likely to represent a technical artifact of the sequencing pipeline. The classifier was reported to diagnose cytomegalovirus status with high specificity and sensitivity in both the original and validation cohorts. V-gene and J-gene trimming of TCR beta chains was associated with a missense DCLRE1C variant in a later genetic analysis, and the association was replicated in an independent cohort. Correlated functional status among segregating V segments might reflect linkage disequilibrium, but an unknown experimental factor could not be ruled out. This cohort had only TCR beta chains sequenced, and the lack of alpha or paired-chain data limited which features could be detected.

This receptor was identified in a woman younger than 45 in good health and CMV-seropositive. The specimen sequenced was PBMCs. The sequence joins TRBV4-3 to TRBJ2-7, and 7 bases in between align with TRBD1. The DNA sequence is given as TGCGCCAGCAGCCAAGCTACAGGGGAGTGGTACGAGCAGTACTTC. This encodes CASSQATGEWYEQYF.